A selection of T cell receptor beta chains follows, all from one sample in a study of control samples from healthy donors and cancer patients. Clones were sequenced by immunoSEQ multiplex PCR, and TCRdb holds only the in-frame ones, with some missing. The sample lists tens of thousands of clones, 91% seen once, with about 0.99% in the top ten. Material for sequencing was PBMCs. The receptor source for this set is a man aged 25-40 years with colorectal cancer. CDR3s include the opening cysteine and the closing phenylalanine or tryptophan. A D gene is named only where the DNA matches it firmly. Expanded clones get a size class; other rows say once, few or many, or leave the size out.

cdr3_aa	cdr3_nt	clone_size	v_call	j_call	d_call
CATTNAAYNEQFF	TGTGCCACCACGAACGCCGCCTACAATGAGCAGTTCTTC	-	TRBV24-1	TRBJ2-1	-
CASRTGGNNEQFF	TGTGCCAGTAGGACGGGGGGGAACAATGAGCAGTTCTTC	once	TRBV19	TRBJ2-1	TRBD2
CASSLRTGGDANYGYTF	TGTGCCAGCAGCCTCAGGACAGGGGGAGATGCTAACTATGGCTACACCTTC	-	TRBV7-2	TRBJ1-2	TRBD1
CASSHRDRDTEAFF	TGCGCCAGCAGCCACAGGGACAGGGACACTGAAGCTTTCTTT	once	TRBV4-3	TRBJ1-1	TRBD1
CASSFGPQELTQHF	TGTGCCAGCAGTTTCGGACCCCAGGAGTTGACCCAGCATTTT	-	TRBV27	TRBJ1-5	-
CATSDLLTGTRQYNEQFF	TGTGCCACCAGTGATTTACTTACCGGGACTAGACAATACAATGAGCAGTTCTTC	-	TRBV24-1	TRBJ2-1	TRBD2
CSVSARQINEQFF	TGCAGCGTTTCTGCCAGACAGATTAATGAGCAGTTCTTC	-	TRBV29-1	TRBJ2-1	-
CASKHLVGGTTEAFF	TGTGCCAGCAAACATTTGGTGGGGGGAACCACTGAAGCTTTCTTT	-	TRBV6-5	TRBJ1-1	-
CASRLWGDQPQHF	TGTGCCAGCAGATTATGGGGGGATCAGCCCCAGCATTTT	-	TRBV28	TRBJ1-5	-
CAWSHRDRLEITEAFF	TGTGCCTGGAGTCATAGAGACAGGTTGGAAATTACTGAAGCTTTCTTT	-	TRBV30	TRBJ1-1	-
CASSFSGSGNTIYF	TGTGCCAGCAGCTTCTCCGGGAGCGGAAACACCATATATTTT	-	TRBV5-8	TRBJ1-3	-
CASSPQGYGEQYF	TGTGCCAGCAGTCCACAGGGCTATGGCGAGCAGTACTTC	-	TRBV12-3/TRBV12-4	TRBJ2-7	-
CASSNRDRGTGEQFF	TGTGCCAGCAGTAACCGGGACAGGGGTACGGGTGAGCAGTTCTTC	-	TRBV6-5	TRBJ2-1	TRBD1
CASTKEGQINTGELFF	TGTGCCAGTACCAAGGAGGGGCAGATAAACACCGGGGAGCTGTTTTTT	-	TRBV19	TRBJ2-2	-
CASSSSAVTPPIDTQYF	TGTGCCAGCAGTTCCTCAGCGGTCACGCCTCCGATAGATACGCAGTATTTT	-	TRBV7-8	TRBJ2-3	-
CASSTRTGETDTQYF	TGTGCCAGCAGCACAAGGACAGGGGAGACAGATACGCAGTATTTT	few	TRBV5-4	TRBJ2-3	TRBD1
CASSFPIGNTGELFF	TGTGCCAGCAGTTTCCCGATCGGGAACACCGGGGAGCTGTTTTTT	-	TRBV6-6	TRBJ2-2	-
CAAGWGGDNSPLHF	TGTGCGGCCGGGTGGGGAGGCGATAATTCACCCCTCCACTTT	-	TRBV6-5	TRBJ1-6	-
CASFGTGFSLPSSSYNSPLHF	TGTGCCAGCTTCGGGACGGGGTTTAGTTTACCGTCCAGCTCCTATAATTCACCCCTCCACTTT	-	TRBV21-1	TRBJ1-6	-
CASSDGSGGPRRQYF	TGTGCCAGCAGTGACGGTTCAGGGGGGCCCAGAAGGCAGTACTTC	-	TRBV6-1	TRBJ2-7	-
CASSYVEDTGELFF	TGTGCCAGCAGTTACGTTGAGGATACCGGGGAGCTGTTTTTT	-	TRBV6-6	TRBJ2-2	-
CASSQQTGASTDTQYF	TGTGCCAGCAGCCAGCAAACAGGGGCAAGCACAGATACGCAGTATTTT	-	TRBV4-2	TRBJ2-3	TRBD1
CASRGGGNTGELFF	TGTGCCAGCAGGGGAGGTGGGAACACCGGGGAGCTGTTTTTT	-	TRBV3-1/TRBV3-2	TRBJ2-2	-
CASSFGRLGSLDYGYTF	TGTGCCAGCAGCTTTGGGAGGCTGGGATCGTTGGACTATGGCTACACCTTC	-	TRBV7-9	TRBJ1-2	-
CAISGGDDQPQHF	TGTGCCATCAGTGGAGGGGACGATCAGCCCCAGCATTTT	-	TRBV10-3	TRBJ1-5	-
CASSLLTNYEQYF	TGCGCCAGCAGCTTACTTACCAACTACGAGCAGTACTTC	-	TRBV5-1	TRBJ2-7	-
CASSPWGQGNTGELFF	TGTGCCAGCAGCCCCTGGGGACAGGGAAACACCGGGGAGCTGTTTTTT	-	TRBV5-4	TRBJ2-2	TRBD1
CARSLGGGKDYGELFF	TGTGCCCGCAGCTTGGGGGGGGGAAAGGACTACGGGGAGCTGTTTTTT	-	TRBV5-6	TRBJ2-2	TRBD2
CASSLTGGSFYNEQFF	TGTGCCAGCAGCTTAACGGGGGGGTCATTCTACAATGAGCAGTTCTTC	-	TRBV11-2	TRBJ2-1	TRBD2
CASSGGGSGGTDTQYF	TGTGCCAGCAGCGGGGGAGGTAGCGGGGGCACAGATACGCAGTATTTT	-	TRBV9	TRBJ2-3	TRBD2
CASSEEAGRGPSYEQYF	TGTGCCAGCAGTGAAGAGGCCGGCAGGGGACCCTCCTACGAGCAGTACTTC	-	TRBV2	TRBJ2-7	-
CASSPRQGTETQYF	TGCGCCAGCAGCCCCAGACAGGGAACAGAGACCCAGTACTTC	-	TRBV5-1	TRBJ2-5	TRBD1